This passage covers 28 T cell receptor beta chains from one sample sequenced in a study of regulatory T cells in long-lasting Graves disease. This sample's time point: persistent/refractory GD, antithyroid drugs over 5 years with positive TRAb. The TCR library was made from RNA extracted from PBMCs. Both iRepertoire HTBI primers and Arm-PCR of CDR3 regions were used to build the TCR beta libraries. TCRdb re-derived calls from the multiplex PCR reads in MiXCR, one entry per CDR3 protein. The table has some 300,000 distinct CDR3 sequences, more than 20% seen once; the top ten hold about 56%. Sequencing used peripheral blood mononuclear cells (PBMCs), obtained when the disease was refractory, from a patient treated with antithyroid drugs. The source of these receptors is a female donor with Graves disease.

The chain is built from TRBV24-1 and TRBJ1-5; tentative D call: TRBD1 (5 bases). The V end was cut by 10 bases, the J end by 4 bases, with 10 bases between. Germline-derived CDR1 and CDR2 are KGHDR and SFDVKD. CDR3 length: 12 amino acids. The CDR3: CATAGWNQPQHF. CDR3 coding DNA: TGTGCCACAGCAGGGTGGAATCAGCCCCAGCATTTT.

The V gene is TRBV6-9, the J gene TRBJ2-5, with 15 bases that match TRBD2. CDR1 and CDR2 (germline): MNHGY, SVAAGI. The junction had 4 bases not matched to a gene; V was cut back by 3 bases and J by 2 bases. The CDR3 runs to 17 residues. DNA for the CDR3: TGTGCCAGCAGTTACCCGGGACTAGCGGGAGGTCAAGAGACCCAGTACTTC. This codes for CASSYPGLAGGQETQYF.

In its sample, this clonotype was seen a few times. The CDR3 sequence: CATGWDSGANVLTF. The CDR3 coding sequence is TGTGCCACCGGGTGGGACTCTGGGGCCAACGTCCTGACTTTC. The chain employs TRBV19 and TRBJ2-6; D is unclear. This CDR3 has 14 residues. The germline V gene encodes CDR1 LNHDA and CDR2 SQIVND (reference sequence). Trimming cost V 10 bases and J 0 bases, with 10 bases left between them.

This chain connects TRBV12-3 or TRBV12-4 to TRBJ1-6, with D hard to call. V dropped 1 base and J dropped 4 bases, with 5 bases sitting between them. The CDR3 extends over 14 amino acids. The CDR3 bases are TGTGCCAGCAGTTTAGAACTGTATAATTCACCCCTCCACTTT. Translation gives CASSLELYNSPLHF.

This clonotype occurred a few times. The chain uses TRBV7-3 and TRBJ1-1; no clear D. V was shortened by 1 base and J by 5 bases, with 29 bases between the two germline ends. This CDR3 has 20 amino acids. Germline CDR1 SGHTA, CDR2 FQGTGA. CDR3 protein: CASSLNPPPKAGRGRTEAFF. CDR3 coding DNA: TGTGCCAGCAGCTTAAACCCCCCCCCCAAGGCTGGGCGGGGAAGGACTGAAGCTTTCTTT.

The chain recombines TRBV6-1 with TRBJ1-1; D gene ambiguous. V dropped 5 bases and J dropped 0 bases, with 16 bases sitting between them. This CDR3 is 16 amino acids long. The germline V gene has CDR1 MNHNS and CDR2 SASEGT. Written as DNA, the CDR3 is TGTGCCAGCAGTCACTTCGGGGTACGGATGAACACTGAAGCTTTCTTT. Its protein is CASSHFGVRMNTEAFF.

This clonotype was found a few times. V usage is TRBV7-2 and J usage is TRBJ2-4; 7 bases line up with TRBD1. V lost 0 bases, J lost 1 base, and 6 bases stayed unmatched. The CDR3 extends over 17 amino acids. Germline V CDR1 and CDR2: SGHTA, FQGNSA. For the CDR3, the DNA is TGTGCCAGCAGCTTAGCGTTCAGGGGGTCGGCCAAAAACATTCAGTACTTC. Translated: CASSLAFRGSAKNIQYF.

The table lists this clonotype with many counts. J is TRBJ2-7 and V is TRBV20-1; no clear D gene. The length of the CDR3 is 12 residues. Germline values: CDR1 DFQATT, CDR2 SNEGSKA (reference sequence). V was cut by 6 bases and J by 0 bases, with 9 bases left in between. The CDR3 DNA reads TGCAGTGCCAGGTCCCGCTCCTACGAGCAGTACTTC. Protein product: CSARSRSYEQYF.

This clonotype was seen repeatedly, ten times or more. The chain has TRBV7-2 and TRBJ1-1; no firm D call. Germline-derived CDR1 and CDR2 are SGHTA and FQGNSA. The CDR3 has 15 amino acids. Trimming took 2 bases from V and 0 from J, leaving 10 bases between them. The CDR3 DNA is TGTGCCAGCAGCTTACTATCGGACCTGAACACTGAAGCTTTCTTT. Residues: CASSLLSDLNTEAFF.

This clonotype was seen only a few times. The CDR3 coding sequence is TGTGCCAGCAGCCAAGCTATCCGGAACACTAATGAAAAACTGTTTTTT. Its translation: CASSQAIRNTNEKLFF. This chain links TRBV3-2 with TRBJ1-4. TRBV3-2 is shown as a pseudogene. This CDR3 has 16 amino acids.

V and J are TRBV3-1 and TRBJ2-6; possible D gene TRBD1, 7 bases. The CDR3 extends over 17 amino acids. CDR1 is LGHDT and CDR2 is YNNKEL in the germline V gene (reference sequence). Trimming left V 4 bases short and J 0 bases short, with 13 bases between. CDR3 bases: TGTGCCAGCAGCCTCCCAGGGGGGCCCTCTGGGGCCAACGTCCTGACTTTC. Its translation is CASSLPGGPSGANVLTF.

This clonotype was detected a few times. The J gene is TRBJ2-7, the V gene TRBV27; D not resolved. Germline CDR1 MNHEY, CDR2 SMNVEV (reference sequence). The V and J ends lost 3 bases and 4 bases respectively, with 16 bases between them. The CDR3 loop spans 15 amino acids. The CDR3, as DNA: TGTGCCAGCAGTTTCTCACCTCACCTCTTATACGAGCAGTACTTC. This translates into CASSFSPHLLYEQYF.

This clonotype was seen ten or more times. This rearrangement joins TRBV7-2 to TRBJ2-7; 7 bases fit TRBD1. The CDR3 has 15 amino acids. The germline V gene has CDR1 SGHTA and CDR2 FQGNSA. With V trimmed by 5 bases and J by 0 bases, 7 bases remained unmatched. The CDR3 is CASSKETGISYEQYF. The CDR3 DNA sequence: TGTGCCAGCAGCAAAGAGACAGGGATCTCCTACGAGCAGTACTTC. Complete variable domain (other parts from reference TRBV7-2 and TRBJ2-7): GAGVSQSPSNKVTEKGKDVELRCDPISGHTALYWYRQSLGQGLEFLIYFQGNSAPDKSGLPSDRFSAERTGGSVSTLTIQRTQQEDSAVYLCASSKETGISYEQYFGPGTRLTVT.

The chain links TRBV7-2 to TRBJ2-5, with 9 bases identical to TRBD1. V lost 5 bases and J lost 10; bases outside the gene matches: 17. This CDR3 is 16 amino acids long. Germline V gene data show CDR1 as SGHTA and CDR2 as FQGNSA. Here the CDR3 DNA reads TGTGCCAGCAGCCCAACCGGGACAGGGCCAAGGAGGGGCCAGTACTTC. This codes for CASSPTGTGPRRGQYF.

This clonotype was counted only a few times. This rearrangement joins TRBV20-1 to TRBJ1-5, with 8 bases that match TRBD1. Germline lookup yields CDR1 DFQATT and CDR2 SNEGSKA (reference sequence). Trimming at V came to 5 bases and at J to 5 bases, leaving 2 bases not matched to a gene. The CDR3 consists of 12 residues. This CDR3 reads CSASQGDQPQHF. Here the CDR3 DNA reads TGCAGTGCTTCACAGGGGGATCAGCCCCAGCATTTT.

This clonotype was detected only a few times. The rearrangement links TRBV6-1 to TRBJ2-2, with 15 bases aligning to TRBD2. Germline V gives CDR1 MNHNS, CDR2 SASEGT. Trimming took 6 bases from V and 7 from J; bases not matched to a gene: 3. The CDR3 covers 15 residues. The CDR3 region has the DNA TGTGCCAGCAGCCGGGGACTAGCGGGAGGCGGGGAGCTGTTTTTT. Translating it yields CASSRGLAGGGELFF.

This chain connects TRBV7-2 to TRBJ1-2, with a tentative D call TRBD1 (5 bases). CDR1 and CDR2 (germline): SGHTA, FQGNSA. V lost 1 base to trimming and J lost 4 bases, with 10 bases between them. This CDR3 contains 14 residues. Written as DNA, the CDR3 is TGTGCCAGCAGCTTAGATACGGGGACCTATGGCTACACCTTC. Translation gives CASSLDTGTYGYTF.

V usage is TRBV3-2 and J usage is TRBJ1-3. TRBV3-2 is marked as a pseudogene. The CDR3 is 16 amino acids. The CDR3 loop reads CASSQGAADSGNTIYF. The CDR3 DNA follows: TGTGCCAGCAGCCAAGGGGCAGCGGACTCTGGAAACACCATATATTTT.

This clonotype was counted between two and nine times. This chain links TRBV3-1 with TRBJ2-2; unclear D gene. Trimming shortened V by 4 bases and J by 7 bases, and 13 bases separated the two germline ends. Germline V gene lookup returns CDR1 LGHDT and CDR2 YNNKEL (reference sequence). The CDR3 has 14 residues. The CDR3 bases are TGTGCCAGCAGCCCCCGCGCTCTTGGCGGGGAGCTGTTTTTT. Translating it yields CASSPRALGGELFF.

This chain joins TRBV20-1 and TRBJ2-5; 14 nucleotides agree with TRBD2. This CDR3 is 15 amino acids long. V gave up 5 bases and J gave up 3 bases; unmatched junction bases: 5. Germline V gene sequence: CDR1 DFQATT, CDR2 SNEGSKA (reference sequence). DNA for the CDR3: TGCAGTGCTTGGGGACTAGCGGGAGAGGAAGAGACCCAGTACTTC. It is translated as CSAWGLAGEEETQYF.

This clonotype was seen more than once but under ten times. The chain recombines TRBV28 with TRBJ1-1, with D possibly being TRBD1 (6 bases). CDR3 length: 14 amino acids. Germline V gives CDR1 MDHEN, CDR2 SYDVKM. V was trimmed by 8 bases and J by 4 bases, leaving 17 bases between them. CDR3 sequence: CASHKGGELTEAFF. The CDR3 DNA reads TGTGCCAGCCATAAGGGGGGAGAACTCACTGAAGCTTTCTTT.

With regard to this clonotype: The CDR3 carries no conserved terminal phenylalanine or tryptophan, so it likely arises from a read error. This chain links TRBV29-1 with TRBJ2-7, with 7 nucleotides matching TRBD1. CDR3 length: 14 residues. Unmatched junction bases numbered 12, after V lost 6 bases and J lost 4 bases. Germline CDR1 reads SQVTM; CDR2 reads ANQGSEA. The CDR3 DNA follows: TGCAGCGTACTTGCCGGGACAGAGAGATACGAGCAGTACCTC. Its translation is CSVLAGTERYEQYL.

This clonotype came up many times. V and J are TRBV20-1 and TRBJ2-5; 8 positions match TRBD2. The CDR3 totals 16 residues. CDR1 DFQATT and CDR2 SNEGSKA come from the germline V gene (reference sequence). After removal of 0 bases from V and 5 bases from J, the junction contained 11 bases not matched to a gene. DNA for the CDR3: TGCAGTGCTAGAGATCGGGGAGCGGGAGATTGGGAGACCCAGTACTTC. Translation: CSARDRGAGDWETQYF.

There are a few counts of this clonotype. The rearrangement links TRBV30 to TRBJ1-6; possibly TRBD1 for D (5 bases). The CDR3 has 13 residues. Between the trimmed V and J ends, which lost 3 bases and 5 bases, there was a span of 8 bases. CDR1 is GTSNPN and CDR2 is SVGIG in the germline V gene (reference sequence). The CDR3 DNA reads as TGTGCCTGGAGGGGGACGGATAATTCACCCCTCCACTTT. Protein sequence: CAWRGTDNSPLHF.

This clonotype was counted between two and nine times. The chain joins TRBV10-3 to TRBJ2-7; 7 bases align to TRBD1. Germline CDR1 ENHRY, CDR2 SYGVKD. The ends lost 7 bases at V and 3 bases at J; junction bases unmatched: 15. The CDR3 totals 16 residues. The CDR3 loop reads CAIIKLGTAENYEQYF. CDR3 DNA sequence: TGTGCCATCATTAAACTCGGGACAGCGGAGAACTACGAGCAGTACTTC.

The chain combines TRBV20-1 with TRBJ2-1; possible D gene TRBD2, 5 bases. Deletions cut 3 bases from V and 5 bases from J, with 8 bases between. The germline CDR1 and CDR2 sequences are DFQATT and SNEGSKA (reference sequence). The CDR3 extends over 12 amino acids. Here the CDR3 DNA reads TGCAGTGCTAGTCTAGCAGACAATGAGCAGTTCTTC. Its protein product is CSASLADNEQFF.

This clonotype was seen only a few times. The gene calls are TRBV12-3 or TRBV12-4 and TRBJ1-2; TRBD1 agrees at 10 bases. There are 14 residues in the CDR3. Losses at the gene ends were 6 bases for V and 5 bases for J; bases not matched to a gene: 6. CDR3 sequence: CASSGTGARYGYTF. CDR3 nucleotide sequence: TGTGCCAGCAGCGGGACAGGGGCGAGATATGGCTACACCTTC.

This clonotype was recorded many times. V and J are TRBV18 and TRBJ2-7, with TRBD2 matching 7 bases. The V gene's germline CDR1 is KGHSH and CDR2 LQKENI. The CDR3 has 12 amino acids. V gave up 3 bases and J gave up 6 bases; unmatched junction bases: 2. The CDR3 DNA is TGTGCCAGCTCACCTGGGAGGGGCGAGCAGTACTTC. Translated, it gives CASSPGRGEQYF.